The 7 T cell receptor beta chains reported below all come from one sample, sequenced in a study of blood T cells in healthy people across ages. The use of a sample-barcoded 5' primer and a J-beta primer mix characterized a second PCR of roughly 7 to 12 cycles. One entry per CDR3 protein, called by TCRdb with MiXCR from the 5' RACE reads. The table shows hundreds of thousands of distinct CDR3 sequences, with around 43% occurring only once. Sequenced: blood. The receptor source for this set is an elderly man in good health.

This clonotype was detected a few times. Sequence at one end of the junction differs from germline and may be a read error. V and J are TRBV29-1 and TRBJ1-4, with unresolved D. This CDR3 spans 10 amino acids. Per germline, CDR1 SQVTM and CDR2 ANQGSEA. CDR3 sequence: CSAEDEKLFF. Written as DNA, the CDR3 is TGCAGCGCTGAAGATGAAAAACTGTTTTTT.

This clonotype came up a few times. The chain joins TRBV6-2 or TRBV6-3 to TRBJ2-5; 12 bases align to TRBD1. J was trimmed by 5 bases and V by 6 bases; bases with no gene match: 4. This CDR3 comprises 14 residues. Looked up from germline, CDR1 is MNHEY and CDR2 is SVGEGT. The DNA of the CDR3 is TGTGCCAGCAGACGGGACAGGGGGCTCGAGACCCAGTACTTC. It encodes CASRRDRGLETQYF.

The chain combines TRBV18 with TRBJ2-5; D is undetermined. Between the trimmed V and J ends, which lost 0 bases and 5 bases, there was a span of 7 bases. The CDR3 loop spans 13 amino acids. Germline-derived CDR1 and CDR2 are KGHSH and LQKENI. The CDR3 region has the DNA TGTGCCAGCTCACCACCGGTGGACGAGACCCAGTACTTC. It is translated as CASSPPVDETQYF. Full variable domain (remainder filled in from reference TRBV18 and TRBJ2-5): NAGVMQNPRHLVRRRGQEARLRCSPMKGHSHVYWYRQLPEEGLKFMVYLQKENIIDESGMPKERFSAEFPKEGPSILRIQQVVRGDSAAYFCASSPPVDETQYFGPGTRLLVL.

The V gene is TRBV6-2 or TRBV6-3, the J gene TRBJ2-5; TRBD2 is a possible D gene (6 bases). The CDR3 sequence is 15 residues long. Per the germline V gene, CDR1 is MNHEY and CDR2 is SVGEGT. V gave up 2 bases and J gave up 1 base, with 11 bases separating them. Here the CDR3 reads CASSYGAGGQETQYF. The DNA for the CDR3 is TGTGCCAGCAGTTACGGAGCGGGCGGCCAAGAGACCCAGTACTTC.

The J gene is TRBJ2-7, the V gene TRBV7-2; 8 nucleotides agree with TRBD2. The germline gives CDR1 SGHTA, CDR2 FQGNSA. CDR3 length: 15 residues. Trimming took 2 bases from V and 4 from J; bases not matched to a gene: 7. CDR3 region: CASSLRPGGQYEQYF. In DNA, the CDR3 is TGTGCCAGCAGCTTAAGGCCGGGAGGGCAATACGAGCAGTACTTC. The full variable domain, completed using reference TRBV7-2 and TRBJ2-7, is GAGVSQSPSNKVTEKGKDVELRCDPISGHTALYWYRQSLGQGLEFLIYFQGNSAPDKSGLPSDRFSAERTGGSVSTLTIQRTQQEDSAVYLCASSLRPGGQYEQYFGPGTRLTVT.

This clonotype was observed a handful of times. The chain uses TRBV7-8 and TRBJ1-1; no clear D. The CDR3 has 14 residues. The germline CDR1 and CDR2 sequences are SGHVS and FQNEAQ. V dropped 3 bases and J dropped 0 bases, with 8 bases sitting between them. The DNA for the CDR3 is TGTGCCAGCAGCTTGGTCAGCCTGAACACTGAAGCTTTCTTT. It yields the protein CASSLVSLNTEAFF.

This clonotype showed up just a few times. A read error may account for a junction end that differs from germline. The chain carries TRBV6-2 or TRBV6-3 and TRBJ2-5; D perhaps matches TRBD1 (7 bases). Germline CDR1 MNHEY, CDR2 SVGEGT. The CDR3 sequence is 17 residues long. The CDR3 bases are TGTACCAGCAGTACCAGACAGGGAGCGGGCGACAGAGAGACCCAGTACTTC. Amino acid sequence: CTSSTRQGAGDRETQYF.